The rows below give T cell receptor beta chains drawn from one sample of a study of blood T cell repertoires in COVID-19. Here immunoSEQ multiplex PCR was the method, and the copy in TCRdb shows in-frame clones only, minus some. The data contain 400,000 to 450,000 clones, 80% to 95% of them singletons. Sequenced input: PBMCs or T cells enriched from blood (not recorded which). These receptors were collected from a man aged 18 to 29 who had recovered from COVID-19. Both conserved end residues are part of each CDR3. Fields, in order: CDR3 protein, J gene, V gene.

CATSRAQGVLETQYF,TRBJ2-5,TRBV15
CAWSPERNQPQHF,TRBJ1-5,TRBV30
CASTHHPNSGTGTGLANTGELFF,TRBJ2-2,TRBV23-1
CASSEAVYNEQFF,TRBJ2-1,TRBV25-1
CASSLGTTGVGRDQPQHF,TRBJ1-5,TRBV5-5
CASSTRGQGSYEQYF,TRBJ2-7,TRBV11-2
CASSLVEGTEAFF,TRBJ1-1,TRBV7-9
CASSRRTGISGNTIYF,TRBJ1-3,TRBV5-1
CASSEARGEQFF,TRBJ2-1,TRBV6-1
CASSFGGVDGELFF,TRBJ2-2,TRBV28
CASSTRQGNYGYTF,TRBJ1-2,TRBV5-4
CASSPHVGAEQYF,TRBJ2-7,TRBV18
CASSVDAGKPQHF,TRBJ1-5,TRBV9
CASFETVGSHEAFF,TRBJ1-1,TRBV5-1
CASSEAKERWFFEQYF,TRBJ2-7,TRBV6-1
CASSLVLQPQETQYF,TRBJ2-5,TRBV5-1
CASSQQAVQNEQFF,TRBJ2-1,TRBV3-1/TRBV3-2
CASSGSGMEETQYF,TRBJ2-5,TRBV5-1
CASSQDPGGLYNEQFF,TRBJ2-1,TRBV3-1/TRBV3-2